The 10 T cell receptor beta chains reported below all come from one sample, sequenced in a study of blood T cell repertoires in COVID-19. Data came from immunoSEQ multiplex PCR; TCRdb stores just in-frame clones and leaves some out. This repertoire shows about 280,000 clones, roughly 89% found once; its top ten account for under 7%. Sample: PBMCs or T cells enriched from blood (not recorded which). These receptors were collected from a woman aged 40 to 55 who had recovered from COVID-19.

The V and J genes are TRBV11-2 and TRBJ2-7; the match to TRBD2 covers 11 bases. Per the germline V gene, CDR1 is SGHAT and CDR2 is FQNNGV. V shed 4 bases, J shed 3 bases, and the junction held 5 bases outside the gene matches. CDR3 length equals 15 residues. The CDR3 DNA is TGTGCCAGCAGCTCCCTACTAGCGGGAGACTACGAGCAGTACTTC. It yields the protein CASSSLLAGDYEQYF.

The genes are TRBV5-1 and TRBJ2-5, with 9 bases that match TRBD2. The ends lost 4 bases at V and 1 base at J; junction bases unmatched: 2. Looked up from germline, CDR1 is SGHRS and CDR2 is YFSETQ. This CDR3 has 14 residues. CDR3 sequence reads: CASSMTSGQETQYF. The CDR3 DNA sequence: TGCGCCAGCAGCATGACTAGCGGCCAAGAGACCCAGTACTTC.

The chain employs TRBV11-2 and TRBJ2-5; D is perhaps TRBD2 (6 bases). Germline loops: CDR1 SGHAT, CDR2 FQNNGV. V was trimmed by 1 base and J by 5 bases, leaving 14 bases between them. The CDR3 sequence is 15 residues long. DNA of the CDR3: TGTGCCAGCAGCTTAGGAGGGGACTCACGGGAGACCCAGTACTTC. Translated: CASSLGGDSRETQYF.

This chain connects TRBV2 to TRBJ1-5; perhaps TRBD1 as D (5 bases). CDR3 length: 15 amino acids. Trimming left V 4 bases short and J 6 bases short, with 16 bases between. Germline V gene lookup returns CDR1 SNHLY and CDR2 FYNNEI. The CDR3: CASSAGPGGAQPQHF. The CDR3 DNA follows: TGTGCCAGCAGTGCGGGCCCTGGCGGGGCTCAGCCCCAGCATTTT.

V is TRBV3-1 (or the pseudogene TRBV3-2) and J is TRBJ1-5; D is ambiguous. The CDR3 has 13 amino acids. Germline lookup yields CDR1 LGHDT and CDR2 YNNKEL (reference sequence). Trimming shortened V by 5 bases and J by 7 bases, and 12 bases separated the two germline ends. The DNA for the CDR3 is TGTGCCAGCAGCGCCGGTCCGCGGCAGCCCCAGCATTTT. Protein product: CASSAGPRQPQHF.

The V gene is TRBV29-1, the J gene TRBJ2-1; D not resolved. The V end was cut by 3 bases, the J end by 7 bases, with 7 bases between. Germline lookup yields CDR1 SQVTM and CDR2 ANQGSEA. The CDR3 loop spans 11 amino acids. The CDR3 loop is CSVEAVNEQFF. CDR3 nucleotides: TGCAGCGTTGAGGCCGTAAATGAGCAGTTCTTC.

The chain is built from TRBV9 and TRBJ2-2; D possibly corresponds to TRBD2 (5 bases). The CDR3 totals 15 residues. Per germline, CDR1 SGDLS and CDR2 YYNGEE. Trimming pared 0 bases from V and 2 bases from J, leaving 8 bases between. The CDR3 protein is CASSVGGSNTGELFF. The CDR3 DNA follows: TGTGCCAGCAGCGTAGGTGGGAGTAACACCGGGGAGCTGTTTTTT. Supplemented by reference TRBV9 and TRBJ2-2, the full variable domain reads DSGVTQTPKHLITATGQRVTLRCSPRSGDLSVYWYQQSLDQGLQFLIQYYNGEERAKGNILERFSAQQFPDLHSELNLSSLELGDSALYFCASSVGGSNTGELFFGEGSRLTVL.

Worth noting for this clone: This sample also contains other DNA sequences that code for the same CDR3. J is TRBJ1-3 and V is TRBV7-2; 7 bases fit TRBD1. Germline assignment: CDR1 SGHTA and CDR2 FQGNSA. The length of the CDR3 is 17 residues. J gave up 0 bases and V 1 base, and 6 bases lay outside the gene matches. The CDR3 is CASSLGDRVGSGNTIYF. The CDR3 DNA reads as TGTGCCAGCAGCTTAGGAGACAGGGTAGGCTCTGGAAACACCATATATTTT. Filled out from reference TRBV7-2 and TRBJ1-3, the complete variable domain reads GAGVSQSPSNKVTEKGKDVELRCDPISGHTALYWYRQSLGQGLEFLIYFQGNSAPDKSGLPSDRFSAERTGGSVSTLTIQRTQQEDSAVYLCASSLGDRVGSGNTIYFGEGSWLTVV.

This clone was recorded only once. J is TRBJ2-1 and V is TRBV10-3; 9 nucleotides agree with TRBD1. There are 16 residues in the CDR3. The germline CDR1 and CDR2 sequences are ENHRY and SYGVKD. Germline trimming cut 3 bases from V and 5 bases from J; bases unmatched to any gene: 8. For the CDR3, the DNA is TGTGCCATCAGTGATCCTACAGGGGGCGCCGACAATGAGCAGTTCTTC. Its translation is CAISDPTGGADNEQFF.

The J gene is TRBJ1-2, the V gene TRBV4-2; 7 bases line up with TRBD1. CDR3 size: 15 residues. V shed 1 base, J shed 2 bases, and the junction held 4 bases outside the gene matches. Germline CDR1 LGHNA, CDR2 YNFKEQ. As DNA, the CDR3 is TGTGCCAGCAGCCAAGGGGCCAGGGGGAACTATGGCTACACCTTC. Its translation is CASSQGARGNYGYTF.